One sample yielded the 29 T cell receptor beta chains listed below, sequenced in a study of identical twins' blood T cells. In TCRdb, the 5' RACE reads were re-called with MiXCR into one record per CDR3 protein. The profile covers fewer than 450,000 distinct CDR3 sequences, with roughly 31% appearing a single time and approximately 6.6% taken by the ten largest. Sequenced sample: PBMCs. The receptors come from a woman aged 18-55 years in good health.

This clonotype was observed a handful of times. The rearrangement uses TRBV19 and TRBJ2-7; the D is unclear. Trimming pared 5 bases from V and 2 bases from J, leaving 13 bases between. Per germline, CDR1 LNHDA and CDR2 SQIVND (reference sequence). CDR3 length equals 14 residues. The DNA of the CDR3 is TGTGCCAGTAGTTACTCCCGTACCACCTACGAGCAGTACTTC. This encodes CASSYSRTTYEQYF.

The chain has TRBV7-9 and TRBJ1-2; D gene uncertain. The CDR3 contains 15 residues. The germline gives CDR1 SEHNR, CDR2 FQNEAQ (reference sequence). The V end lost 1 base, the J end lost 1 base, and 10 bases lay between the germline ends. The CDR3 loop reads CASSLDGRNNYGYTF. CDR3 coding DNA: TGTGCCAGCAGCTTAGATGGCAGGAATAACTATGGCTACACCTTC.

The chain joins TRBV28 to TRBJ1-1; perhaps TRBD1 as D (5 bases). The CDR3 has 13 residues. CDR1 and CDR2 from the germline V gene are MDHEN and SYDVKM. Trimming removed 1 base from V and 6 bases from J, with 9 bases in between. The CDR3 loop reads CASSLLGVAEAFF. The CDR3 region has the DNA TGTGCCAGCAGTTTATTAGGGGTCGCTGAAGCTTTCTTT.

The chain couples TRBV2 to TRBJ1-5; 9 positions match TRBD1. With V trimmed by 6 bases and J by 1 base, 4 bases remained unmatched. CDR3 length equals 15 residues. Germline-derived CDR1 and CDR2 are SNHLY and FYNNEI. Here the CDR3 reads CASRGDRVSNQPQHF. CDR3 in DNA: TGTGCCAGCAGAGGGGACAGGGTAAGCAATCAGCCCCAGCATTTT.

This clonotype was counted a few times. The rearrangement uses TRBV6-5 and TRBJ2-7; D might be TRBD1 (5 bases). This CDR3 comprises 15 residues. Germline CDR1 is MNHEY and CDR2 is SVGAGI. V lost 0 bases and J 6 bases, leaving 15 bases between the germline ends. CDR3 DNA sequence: TGTGCCAGCAGTTACTCCGGCGACAGAAAGTCCGAGCAGTACTTC. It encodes CASSYSGDRKSEQYF.

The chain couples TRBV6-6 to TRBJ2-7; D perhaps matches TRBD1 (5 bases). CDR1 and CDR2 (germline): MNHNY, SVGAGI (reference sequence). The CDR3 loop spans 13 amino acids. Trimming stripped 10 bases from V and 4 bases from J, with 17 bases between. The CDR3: CAISLGEVYEQYF. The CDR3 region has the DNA TGTGCCATCTCTTTAGGGGAAGTTTACGAGCAGTACTTC.

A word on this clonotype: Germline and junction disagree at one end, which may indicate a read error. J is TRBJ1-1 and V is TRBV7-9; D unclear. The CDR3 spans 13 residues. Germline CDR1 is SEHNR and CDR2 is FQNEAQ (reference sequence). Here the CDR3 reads CAGSMTWTTEAFF. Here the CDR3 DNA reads TGTGCCGGCAGCATGACCTGGACCACTGAAGCTTTCTTT.

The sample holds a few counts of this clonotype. CDR3 amino acids: CASTEGTGELFF. CDR3 sequence (DNA): TGTGCCAGCACGGAAGGCACCGGGGAGCTGTTTTTT. The chain combines TRBV6-2 or TRBV6-3 with TRBJ2-2; D is unclear. The length of the CDR3 is 12 residues. The V end was cut by 7 bases, the J end by 4 bases, with 7 bases between. Germline-derived CDR1 and CDR2 are MNHEY and SVGEGT.

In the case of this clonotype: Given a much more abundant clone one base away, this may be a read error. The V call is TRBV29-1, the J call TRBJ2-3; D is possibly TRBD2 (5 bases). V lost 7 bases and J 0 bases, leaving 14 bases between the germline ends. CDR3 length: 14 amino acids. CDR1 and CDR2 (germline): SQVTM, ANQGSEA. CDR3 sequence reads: CSAVLEASTDTQYF. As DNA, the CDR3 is TGCAGCGCCGTACTAGAGGCTAGCACAGATACGCAGTATTTT.

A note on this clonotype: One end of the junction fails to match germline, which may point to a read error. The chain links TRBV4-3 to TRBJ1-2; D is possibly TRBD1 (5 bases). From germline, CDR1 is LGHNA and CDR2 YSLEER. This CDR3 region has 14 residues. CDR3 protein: CVSSQESGGTGYTF. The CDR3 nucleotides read TGCGTCAGCAGCCAAGAGTCGGGGGGAACTGGCTACACCTTC.

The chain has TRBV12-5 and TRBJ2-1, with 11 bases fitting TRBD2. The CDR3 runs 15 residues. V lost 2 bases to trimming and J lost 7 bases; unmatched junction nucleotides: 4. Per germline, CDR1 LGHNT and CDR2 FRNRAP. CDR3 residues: CASGLSSGRRNEQFF. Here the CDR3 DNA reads TGTGCTAGTGGTTTGTCTAGCGGGAGGAGAAATGAGCAGTTCTTC.

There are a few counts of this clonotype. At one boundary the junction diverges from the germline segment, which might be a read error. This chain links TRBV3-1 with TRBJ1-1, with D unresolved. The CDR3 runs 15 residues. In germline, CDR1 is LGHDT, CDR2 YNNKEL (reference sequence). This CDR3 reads CAGSQDRLLEGEAFF. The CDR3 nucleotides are TGTGCCGGCAGCCAAGATCGTCTTTTAGAAGGAGAAGCTTTCTTT.

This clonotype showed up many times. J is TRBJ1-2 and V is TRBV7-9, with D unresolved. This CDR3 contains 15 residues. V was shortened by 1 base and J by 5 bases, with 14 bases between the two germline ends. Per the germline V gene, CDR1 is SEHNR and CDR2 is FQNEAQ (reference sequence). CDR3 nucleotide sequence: TGTGCCAGCAGCTTAGTTGGCAGCCAAATATATGGCTACACCTTC. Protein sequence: CASSLVGSQIYGYTF.

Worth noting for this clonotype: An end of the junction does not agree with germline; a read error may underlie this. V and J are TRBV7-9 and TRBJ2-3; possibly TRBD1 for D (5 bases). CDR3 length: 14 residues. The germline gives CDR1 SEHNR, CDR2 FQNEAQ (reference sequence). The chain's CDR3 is CSSSLQDSTDTQYF. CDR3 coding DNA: TGTTCCAGCAGCTTACAGGATAGCACAGATACGCAGTATTTT. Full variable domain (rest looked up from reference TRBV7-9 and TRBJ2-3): DTGVSQNPRHKITKRGQNVTFRCDPISEHNRLYWYRQTLGQGPEFLTYFQNEAQLEKSRLLSDRFSAERPKGSFSTLEIQRTEQGDSAMYLCSSSLQDSTDTQYFGPGTRLTVL.

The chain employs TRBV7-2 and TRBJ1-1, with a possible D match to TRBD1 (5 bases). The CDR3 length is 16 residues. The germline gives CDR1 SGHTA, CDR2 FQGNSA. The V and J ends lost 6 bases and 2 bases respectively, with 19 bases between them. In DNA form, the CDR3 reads TGTGCCAGCAGATTACTGGTGCGAGGGACCAACACTGAAGCTTTCTTT. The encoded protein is CASRLLVRGTNTEAFF. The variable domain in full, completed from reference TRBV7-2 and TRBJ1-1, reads GAGVSQSPSNKVTEKGKDVELRCDPISGHTALYWYRQSLGQGLEFLIYFQGNSAPDKSGLPSDRFSAERTGGSVSTLTIQRTQQEDSAVYLCASRLLVRGTNTEAFFGQGTRLTVV.

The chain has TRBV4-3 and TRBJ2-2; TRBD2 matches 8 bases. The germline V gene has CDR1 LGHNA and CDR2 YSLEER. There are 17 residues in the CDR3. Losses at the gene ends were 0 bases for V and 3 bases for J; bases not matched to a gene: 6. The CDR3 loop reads CASSQEVQRGYTGELFF. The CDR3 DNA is TGCGCCAGCAGCCAAGAGGTACAGCGGGGGTACACCGGGGAGCTGTTTTTT.

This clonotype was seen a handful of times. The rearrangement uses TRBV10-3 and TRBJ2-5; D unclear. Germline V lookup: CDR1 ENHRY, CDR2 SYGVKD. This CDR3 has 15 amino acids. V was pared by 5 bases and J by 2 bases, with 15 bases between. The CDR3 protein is CAISNNLQPQETQYF. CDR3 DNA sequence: TGTGCCATCAGTAATAACCTGCAGCCTCAAGAGACCCAGTACTTC.

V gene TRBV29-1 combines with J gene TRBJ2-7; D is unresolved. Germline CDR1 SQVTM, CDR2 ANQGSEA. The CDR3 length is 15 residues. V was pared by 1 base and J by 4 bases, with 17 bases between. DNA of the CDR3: TGCAGCGTTGAAGTATCCGGGCGGCAGCAATACGAGCAGTACTTC. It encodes CSVEVSGRQQYEQYF.

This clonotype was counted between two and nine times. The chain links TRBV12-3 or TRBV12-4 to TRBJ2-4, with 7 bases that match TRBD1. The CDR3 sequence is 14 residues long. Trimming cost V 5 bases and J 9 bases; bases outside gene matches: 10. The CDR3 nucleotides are TGTGCCAGCAGTCCATACGACAGGGAAAGCATTCAGTACTTC. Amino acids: CASSPYDRESIQYF.

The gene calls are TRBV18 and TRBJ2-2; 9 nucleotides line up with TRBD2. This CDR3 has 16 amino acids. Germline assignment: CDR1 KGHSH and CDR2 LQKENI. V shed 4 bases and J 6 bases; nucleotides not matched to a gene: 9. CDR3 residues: CASSQNIAGEAGELFF. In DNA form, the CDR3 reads TGTGCCAGCTCACAAAATATAGCGGGAGAAGCCGGGGAGCTGTTTTTT.

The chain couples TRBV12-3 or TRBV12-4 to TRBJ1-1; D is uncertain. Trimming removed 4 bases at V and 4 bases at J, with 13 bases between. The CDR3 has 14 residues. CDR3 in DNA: TGTGCCAGCAGTTACTCCCTACTGGGCACTGAAGCTTTCTTT. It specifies CASSYSLLGTEAFF.

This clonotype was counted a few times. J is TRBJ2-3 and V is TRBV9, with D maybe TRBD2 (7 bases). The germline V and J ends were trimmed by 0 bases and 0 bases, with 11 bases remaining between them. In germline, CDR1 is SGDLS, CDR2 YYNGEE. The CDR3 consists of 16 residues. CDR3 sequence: CASSVVGGASTDTQYF. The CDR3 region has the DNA TGTGCCAGCAGCGTAGTTGGGGGGGCAAGCACAGATACGCAGTATTTT. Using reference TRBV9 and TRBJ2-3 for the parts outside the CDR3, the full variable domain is DSGVTQTPKHLITATGQRVTLRCSPRSGDLSVYWYQQSLDQGLQFLIQYYNGEERAKGNILERFSAQQFPDLHSELNLSSLELGDSALYFCASSVVGGASTDTQYFGPGTRLTVL.

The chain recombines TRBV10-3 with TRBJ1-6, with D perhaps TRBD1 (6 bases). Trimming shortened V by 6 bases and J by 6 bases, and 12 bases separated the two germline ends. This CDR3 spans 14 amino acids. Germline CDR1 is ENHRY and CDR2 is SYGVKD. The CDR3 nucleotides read TGTGCCATCAGCGCCGGACAGTTTAATTCACCCCTCCACTTT. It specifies CAISAGQFNSPLHF.

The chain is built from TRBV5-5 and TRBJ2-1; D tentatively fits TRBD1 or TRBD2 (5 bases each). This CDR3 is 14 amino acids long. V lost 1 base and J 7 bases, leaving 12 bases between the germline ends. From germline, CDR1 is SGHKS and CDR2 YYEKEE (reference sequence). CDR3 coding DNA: TGTGCCAGCAGCTTGATAAGGAGGACAAATGAGCAGTTCTTC. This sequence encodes CASSLIRRTNEQFF.

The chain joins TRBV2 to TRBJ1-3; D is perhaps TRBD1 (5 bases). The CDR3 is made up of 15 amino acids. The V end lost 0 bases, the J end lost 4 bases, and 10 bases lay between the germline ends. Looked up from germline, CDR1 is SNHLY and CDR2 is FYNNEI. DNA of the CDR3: TGTGCCAGCAGTGAAGCGCCAGGGATCGGAAACACCATATATTTT. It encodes CASSEAPGIGNTIYF.

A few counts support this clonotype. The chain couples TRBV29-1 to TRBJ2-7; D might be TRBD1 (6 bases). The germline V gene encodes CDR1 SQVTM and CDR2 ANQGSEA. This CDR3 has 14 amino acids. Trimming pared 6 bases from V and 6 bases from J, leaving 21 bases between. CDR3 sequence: CSVLLGSGESEQYF. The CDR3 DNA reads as TGCAGCGTCCTACTAGGGTCAGGGGAATCCGAGCAGTACTTC.

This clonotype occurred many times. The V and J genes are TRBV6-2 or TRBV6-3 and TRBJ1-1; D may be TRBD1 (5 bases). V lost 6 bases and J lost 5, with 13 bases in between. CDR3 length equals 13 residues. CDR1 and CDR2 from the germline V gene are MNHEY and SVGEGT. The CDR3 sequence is CASSLIRQTEAFF. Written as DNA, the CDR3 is TGTGCCAGCAGCCTCATTCGACAGACTGAAGCTTTCTTT.

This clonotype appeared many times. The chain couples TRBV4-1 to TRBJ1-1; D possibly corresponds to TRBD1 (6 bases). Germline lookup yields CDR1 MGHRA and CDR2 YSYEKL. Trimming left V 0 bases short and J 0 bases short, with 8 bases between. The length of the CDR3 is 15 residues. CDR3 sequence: CASSQDTGLNTEAFF. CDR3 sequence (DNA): TGCGCCAGCAGCCAAGATACAGGGTTGAACACTGAAGCTTTCTTT.

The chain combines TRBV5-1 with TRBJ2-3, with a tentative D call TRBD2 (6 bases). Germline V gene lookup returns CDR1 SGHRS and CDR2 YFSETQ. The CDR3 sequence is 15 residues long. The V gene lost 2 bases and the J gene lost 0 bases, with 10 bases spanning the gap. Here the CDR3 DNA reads TGCGCCAGCAGCTTTAGCGGTACTAGCACAGATACGCAGTATTTT. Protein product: CASSFSGTSTDTQYF.